Below, 14 T cell receptor beta chains from the same sample are listed, as sequenced in a study of identical twins. TCRdb recomputed calls from the 5' RACE reads with MiXCR, one row per CDR3 protein. The repertoire holds 1.5 million or so distinct CDR3 sequences, with around a third as singletons. Sequenced: cord blood. These receptors were taken from a newborn girl in good health.

This clonotype showed up just a few times. The chain combines TRBV6-5 with TRBJ2-3; TRBD2 aligns across 11 bases. The length of the CDR3 is 14 residues. Germline V gives CDR1 MNHEY, CDR2 SVGAGI. Trimming cost V 8 bases and J 6 bases; bases outside gene matches: 7. Here the CDR3 reads CASQGSGRADTQYF. As DNA, the CDR3 is TGTGCCAGCCAAGGTAGCGGGAGGGCGGATACGCAGTATTTT.

The chain employs TRBV20-1 and TRBJ1-2, with D tentatively TRBD1 (5 bases). V shed 6 bases and J shed 2 bases, with 13 bases lying between them. This CDR3 is built from 13 residues. Germline CDR1 is DFQATT and CDR2 is SNEGSKA (reference sequence). The CDR3 loop reads CSATQPGNYGYTF. The CDR3 coding sequence is TGCAGTGCGACTCAGCCAGGGAACTATGGCTACACCTTC.

This clonotype was seen a few times. The chain recombines TRBV29-1 with TRBJ2-1; possibly TRBD1 for D (5 bases). Germline V gene data show CDR1 as SQVTM and CDR2 as ANQGSEA. V lost 4 bases, J lost 4 bases, and 11 bases lay in between. The CDR3 runs 13 residues. The DNA for the CDR3 is TGCAGCGTTGCAGGGCTGGGGTACAATGAGCAGTTCTTC. It codes for CSVAGLGYNEQFF.

The chain is built from TRBV12-3 or TRBV12-4 and TRBJ1-2; TRBD1 might be the D (6 bases). CDR3 length: 14 amino acids. V was pared by 4 bases and J by 8 bases, with 17 bases between. Written as DNA, the CDR3 is TGTGCCAGCAGTTCCCAACAGGGACTCTTGGGCTACACCTTC. This codes for CASSSQQGLLGYTF.

The rearrangement links TRBV28 to TRBJ2-3; TRBD2 aligns across 8 bases. Unmatched junction bases numbered 13, after V lost 10 bases and J lost 4 bases. Germline V CDR1 and CDR2: MDHEN, SYDVKM. The CDR3 extends over 15 amino acids. The CDR3 DNA sequence: TGTGCCACCCGGGTGGTGGGAGCGGGGGCAGATACGCAGTATTTT. Residues: CATRVVGAGADTQYF.

The chain employs TRBV29-1 and TRBJ2-7, with D possibly matching TRBD2 (7 bases). Germline lookup yields CDR1 SQVTM and CDR2 ANQGSEA. The CDR3 contains 13 residues. Trimming stripped 3 bases from V and 3 bases from J, with 12 bases between. CDR3 DNA sequence: TGCAGCGTTGAGGGGGGGCAAGGCTACGAGCAGTACTTC. Amino acids: CSVEGGQGYEQYF.

This clonotype has only a few counts. The chain carries TRBV27 and TRBJ2-3; D might be TRBD1 (5 bases). Deletions cut 3 bases from V and 1 base from J, with 11 bases between. The CDR3 consists of 15 residues. Germline V CDR1 and CDR2: MNHEY, SMNVEV (reference sequence). The CDR3 coding sequence is TGTGCCAGCAGTTTCATGCAGGGCCGCACAGATACGCAGTATTTT. This sequence encodes CASSFMQGRTDTQYF.

This clonotype was counted once. This chain links TRBV6-2 or TRBV6-3 with TRBJ1-1; D ambiguous. Germline loops: CDR1 MNHEY, CDR2 SVGEGT. With 2 bases removed from V and 2 bases from J, the gap between germline ends came to 6 bases. CDR3 length: 13 residues. The CDR3 loop reads CASSYITNTEAFF. The CDR3, as DNA: TGTGCCAGCAGTTACATAACAAACACTGAAGCTTTCTTT.

This clonotype turned up a few times. The chain has TRBV27 and TRBJ2-5; 7 bases are shared with TRBD2. V lost 5 bases to trimming and J lost 10 bases; unmatched junction nucleotides: 13. The CDR3 loop spans 14 amino acids. The germline gives CDR1 MNHEY, CDR2 SMNVEV (reference sequence). The DNA for the CDR3 is TGTGCCAGCAGTCTCTCCGACACGGGGACTAACCAGTACTTC. It translates to CASSLSDTGTNQYF.

The V call is TRBV20-1, the J call TRBJ2-1, with D unclear. V lost 4 bases to trimming and J lost 6 bases, with 10 bases between them. This CDR3 is 12 amino acids long. Looked up from germline, CDR1 is DFQATT and CDR2 is SNEGSKA (reference sequence). The CDR3 nucleotides are TGCAGTGCTACCCCCATCATCAATGAGCAGTTCTTC. Amino acid sequence: CSATPIINEQFF.

The gene calls are TRBV20-1 and TRBJ2-2; D uncertain. V shed 3 bases and J shed 5 bases, with 13 bases lying between them. Germline assignment: CDR1 DFQATT and CDR2 SNEGSKA (reference sequence). There are 14 residues in the CDR3. Here the CDR3 reads CSARRTARTGELFF. The CDR3 DNA reads TGCAGTGCTAGGAGAACCGCCCGTACCGGGGAGCTGTTTTTT.

Turning to this clonotype: Just one base apart from a much larger clone, this may be a read error. The V and J genes are TRBV12-3 or TRBV12-4 and TRBJ2-7, with TRBD1 identical over 8 bases. The ends lost 4 bases at V and 3 bases at J; junction bases unmatched: 8. The CDR3 contains 15 residues. The CDR3 here is CASSSGTGSRYEQYF. The CDR3 bases are TGTGCCAGCAGTTCCGGGACAGGTTCACGCTACGAGCAGTACTTC.

The chain carries TRBV10-3 and TRBJ2-2; 8 nucleotides align to TRBD2. The germline V gene encodes CDR1 ENHRY and CDR2 SYGVKD. The trim removed 6 bases at V and 5 bases at J, leaving 14 bases unmatched. The CDR3 extends over 17 amino acids. CDR3 loop: CAIRMTSAAVKTGELFF. DNA of the CDR3: TGTGCCATCAGGATGACTAGCGCGGCTGTAAAAACCGGGGAGCTGTTTTTT.

This chain links TRBV20-1 with TRBJ1-2; 8 nucleotides match TRBD1. V dropped 4 bases and J dropped 5; count of bases not matched to a gene: 9. CDR1 and CDR2 from the germline V gene are DFQATT and SNEGSKA (reference sequence). The length of the CDR3 is 14 residues. The DNA for the CDR3 is TGCAGTGCTACATCGGACAGGGCGGCTTATGGCTACACCTTC. This translates into CSATSDRAAYGYTF.